The clone carrying this T cell receptor beta chain was seen a handful of times. Antigen specificity is unknown. The record originates from a study of response to subunit inactivated influenza vaccine. The study, taken as a whole, reports: Authors suggested seasonal influenza vaccinations each recruit few new T cells.

One entry per CDR3 protein, called by TCRdb with MiXCR from the RT-PCR reads. The sample records 710,000 or so distinct CDR3 sequences, 15% to 18% being singletons. This TCR derives from a man aged 45-65 years who received an inactivated influenza vaccine. Sequencing used PBMCs from blood, obtained approximately 12 days after vaccination.

CDR3 sequence reads: CATRFDRGRNHYGYTF. CDR3 bases: TGTGCCACCAGATTTGACAGGGGGCGCAACCACTATGGCTACACCTTC. The chain employs TRBV24-1 and TRBJ1-2, with 10 bases matching TRBD1. The CDR3 has 16 amino acids. V lost 7 bases and J lost 3; bases outside the gene matches: 10. CDR1 and CDR2 (germline): KGHDR, SFDVKD.